What follows are 26 T cell receptor beta chains derived from one specimen sequenced in a study of patients and donors after allogeneic stem cell transplantation. TCRdb reprocessed the RT-PCR reads via MiXCR and lists one record per CDR3 protein. Of about 200,000 distinct CDR3 sequences in the sample, 38% were seen once. Sequenced input: blood, either unsorted or a sorted T cell fraction (not recorded which). Receptors were obtained from a human donor who was either an allogeneic HSCT recipient or a stem cell or donor lymphocyte infusion donor (not recorded which). It is not recorded whose cells these are; they may come from a transplant donor.

This clonotype was seen ten or more times. The chain has TRBV12-3 or TRBV12-4 and TRBJ1-5; unclear D gene. This CDR3 spans 11 amino acids. V was cut by 1 base and J by 6 bases, with 1 base left in between. The CDR3 nucleotides read TGTGCCAGCAGTTTAGGTCAGCCCCAGCATTTT. It yields the protein CASSLGQPQHF.

The rearrangement links TRBV20-1 to TRBJ2-2; D might be TRBD1 or TRBD2, each matching 6 bases. Germline-derived CDR1 and CDR2 are DFQATT and SNEGSKA (reference sequence). Trimming removed 6 bases from V and 4 bases from J, with 15 bases in between. The CDR3 length is 14 residues. The CDR3 nucleotides are TGCAGTGCGGGGGGCAGGGGTAGCACCGGGGAGCTGTTTTTT. Amino acid sequence: CSAGGRGSTGELFF.

This clonotype was seen only a few times. This rearrangement joins TRBV28 to TRBJ2-2, with TRBD2 identical over 8 bases. This CDR3 spans 16 amino acids. CDR1 is MDHEN and CDR2 is SYDVKM in the germline V gene. Trimming cost V 2 bases and J 2 bases; bases outside gene matches: 4. The CDR3: CASSLPTSGNTGELFF. The CDR3 DNA reads TGTGCCAGCAGTTTACCTACTAGCGGTAACACCGGGGAGCTGTTTTTT.

The table lists this clonotype with a few counts. The chain links TRBV15 to TRBJ1-2; no firm D call. With 0 bases removed from V and 5 bases from J, the gap between germline ends came to 16 bases. The CDR3 has 16 residues. Germline lookup yields CDR1 LNHNV and CDR2 YYDKDF (reference sequence). CDR3 sequence: CATSRDWARRGYGYTF. The CDR3 region has the DNA TGTGCCACCAGCAGAGATTGGGCCAGGCGAGGGTATGGCTACACCTTC.

The table lists this clonotype with a few counts. J is TRBJ1-6 and V is TRBV4-1, with a tentative D call TRBD1 (5 bases). The germline V gene encodes CDR1 MGHRA and CDR2 YSYEKL. CDR3 size: 15 residues. V was cut by 0 bases and J by 5 bases, with 8 bases left in between. The CDR3 spells CASSQEEGHNSPLHF. CDR3 DNA sequence: TGCGCCAGCAGCCAAGAGGAGGGGCATAATTCACCCCTCCACTTT.

This chain uses TRBV20-1 with TRBJ2-5, with D perhaps matching TRBD1 or TRBD2 (5 bases each). Deletions cut 6 bases from V and 2 bases from J, with 16 bases between. This CDR3 has 14 residues. From germline, CDR1 is DFQATT and CDR2 SNEGSKA (reference sequence). The CDR3 here is CSAQGARVQETQYF. In nucleotides, the CDR3 is TGCAGTGCACAAGGGGCGCGGGTTCAAGAGACCCAGTACTTC.

This clonotype was picked up a small number of times. The rearrangement joins TRBV29-1 to TRBJ1-2; D may be TRBD1 (5 bases). Trimming took off 5 bases at V and 5 bases at J, with 18 bases between the two ends. Germline lookup yields CDR1 SQVTM and CDR2 ANQGSEA. The CDR3 is 14 residues long. The chain's CDR3 is CSVHAQGTGYGYTF. The DNA for the CDR3 is TGCAGCGTTCACGCTCAAGGGACGGGTTATGGCTACACCTTC.

This clonotype was seen a few times. The chain joins TRBV4-2 to TRBJ2-7, with TRBD1 matching over 10 bases. Trimming cost V 4 bases and J 5 bases; bases outside gene matches: 11. The CDR3 length is 16 residues. The germline V gene encodes CDR1 LGHNA and CDR2 YNFKEQ. CDR3 residues: CASSRSPRTGGDEQYF. The CDR3 coding sequence is TGTGCCAGCAGCCGCTCCCCCCGGACAGGGGGAGACGAGCAGTACTTC.

The rearrangement links TRBV28 to TRBJ2-5; TRBD1 matches at 9 bases. The germline CDR1 and CDR2 sequences are MDHEN and SYDVKM. The CDR3 has 17 residues. The V segment lost 2 bases and the J segment 2 bases; nucleotides outside the gene matches: 9. CDR3: CASSLGGQGRDQETQYF. The CDR3 nucleotides are TGTGCCAGCAGTTTAGGGGGACAGGGACGGGATCAAGAGACCCAGTACTTC.

A few counts support this clonotype. The gene calls are TRBV10-3 and TRBJ1-5; 7 bases align to TRBD1. CDR3 length: 15 amino acids. Losses at the gene ends were 1 base for V and 4 bases for J; bases not matched to a gene: 4. Germline V gene data show CDR1 as ENHRY and CDR2 as SYGVKD. The CDR3 DNA sequence: TGTGCCATCAGTGAGTTCGGGACAGAGAATCAGCCCCAGCATTTT. This gives the protein CAISEFGTENQPQHF.

This clonotype occurred a few times. The J gene is TRBJ1-5, the V gene TRBV20-1; D gene unclear. V lost 5 bases and J lost 2, with 13 bases in between. CDR1 and CDR2 from the germline V gene are DFQATT and SNEGSKA (reference sequence). CDR3 size: 14 residues. The CDR3 DNA sequence: TGCAGTGCTTTGTGGGCCTCGGGCAATCAGCCCCAGCATTTT. Protein product: CSALWASGNQPQHF.

The chain has TRBV11-2 and TRBJ1-1; D remains unclear. The CDR3 runs to 13 residues. The V gene's germline CDR1 is SGHAT and CDR2 FQNNGV. V lost 5 bases and J 2 bases, leaving 9 bases between the germline ends. The DNA of the CDR3 is TGTGCCAGCAGCCGGCTGGTAAACACTGAAGCTTTCTTT. Translated: CASSRLVNTEAFF.

This clonotype showed up just a few times. The chain is built from TRBV14 and TRBJ1-1; no firm D call. Trimming took 10 bases from V and 4 from J, leaving 16 bases between them. Germline lookup yields CDR1 SGHDN and CDR2 FVKESK. The CDR3 extends over 13 amino acids. DNA for the CDR3: TGTGCCACCCAGAGCCGGTATGGCACTGAAGCTTTCTTT. It yields the protein CATQSRYGTEAFF. Drawing the rest from reference TRBV14 and TRBJ1-1, the complete variable domain is EAGVTQFPSHSVIEKGQTVTLRCDPISGHDNLYWYRRVMGKEIKFLLHFVKESKQDESGMPNNRFLAERTGGTYSTLKVQPAELEDSGVYFCATQSRYGTEAFFGQGTRLTVV.

This clonotype was detected a few times. The V and J genes are TRBV4-1 and TRBJ1-1; D remains unclear. Germline CDR1 is MGHRA and CDR2 is YSYEKL. Trimming stripped 4 bases from V and 7 bases from J, with 16 bases between. This CDR3 comprises 14 residues. The CDR3 DNA sequence: TGCGCCAGCAGCCTGACGTCTGAGGGAAATGAAGCTTTCTTT. It is translated as CASSLTSEGNEAFF.

This clonotype was recorded a few times. V gene TRBV9 combines with J gene TRBJ1-2; tentatively, D is TRBD1 (6 bases). The CDR3 contains 16 residues. The germline V gene encodes CDR1 SGDLS and CDR2 YYNGEE. V was pared by 4 bases and J by 3 bases, with 19 bases between. The chain's CDR3 is CASSTQSKEGDYGYTF. CDR3 nucleotides: TGTGCCAGCAGCACCCAATCAAAGGAGGGGGACTATGGCTACACCTTC.

The J gene is TRBJ1-5, the V gene TRBV12-3 or TRBV12-4; 8 positions agree with TRBD1. V shed 3 bases, J shed 2 bases, and the junction held 3 bases outside the gene matches. CDR3 length: 15 residues. CDR3 protein: CASSFGQGGNQPQHF. DNA of the CDR3: TGTGCCAGCAGTTTCGGACAGGGCGGCAATCAGCCCCAGCATTTT.

This clonotype was found a few times. The gene calls are TRBV27 and TRBJ1-4; the D is unclear. CDR3 size: 13 residues. Per germline, CDR1 MNHEY and CDR2 SMNVEV (reference sequence). Trimming removed 4 bases from V and 8 bases from J, with 11 bases in between. CDR3 region: CASSYAFGEKLFF. CDR3 sequence (DNA): TGTGCCAGCAGTTACGCGTTTGGGGAAAAACTGTTTTTT.

The gene calls are TRBV4-2 and TRBJ1-1, with D hard to call. The CDR3 is made up of 15 amino acids. CDR1 is LGHNA and CDR2 is YNFKEQ in the germline V gene. Between the trimmed V and J ends, which lost 0 bases and 10 bases, there was a span of 18 bases. CDR3 region: CASSQDPRRITGAFF. The CDR3 DNA follows: TGTGCCAGCAGCCAAGATCCTCGTAGAATTACGGGAGCTTTCTTT.

The chain employs TRBV28 and TRBJ1-5; no definite D call. CDR1 is MDHEN, CDR2 SYDVKM, per germline. CDR3 length: 16 amino acids. V was trimmed by 1 base and J by 0 bases, leaving 10 bases between them. This CDR3 is CASSLFAVYSNQPQHF. CDR3 DNA: TGTGCCAGCAGTTTATTTGCAGTTTATAGCAATCAGCCCCAGCATTTT.

This sequence joins TRBV24-1 and TRBJ2-1; 8 bases align to TRBD1. The junction had 5 bases not matched to a gene; V was cut back by 2 bases and J by 6 bases. The CDR3 extends over 15 amino acids. Germline V gene lookup returns CDR1 KGHDR and CDR2 SFDVKD. As DNA, the CDR3 is TGTGCCACCAGTGATTCATGGACAGGGCTCAATGAGCAGTTCTTC. Protein product: CATSDSWTGLNEQFF.

The sample holds a few counts of this clonotype. The V gene is TRBV6-6, the J gene TRBJ1-5; D gene uncertain. The CDR3 totals 15 residues. Trimming left V 5 bases short and J 0 bases short, with 11 bases between. The germline V gene encodes CDR1 MNHNY and CDR2 SVGAGI (reference sequence). CDR3 nucleotides: TGTGCCAGCAGTGCCGCGGCGTATAGCAATCAGCCCCAGCATTTT. Protein: CASSAAAYSNQPQHF.

V and J are TRBV5-1 and TRBJ2-3, with a tentative D call TRBD2 (6 bases). The CDR3 covers 16 residues. CDR1 is SGHRS, CDR2 YFSETQ, per germline. V dropped 5 bases and J dropped 2 bases, with 18 bases sitting between them. The CDR3: CASSPSGTYYTDTQYF. CDR3 in DNA: TGCGCCAGCAGTCCCTCCGGGACTTACTACACAGATACGCAGTATTTT.

This clonotype was picked up a small number of times. The chain recombines TRBV5-1 with TRBJ1-4; D call uncertain. This CDR3 spans 13 amino acids. With 5 bases removed from V and 0 bases from J, the gap between germline ends came to 5 bases. Per germline, CDR1 SGHRS and CDR2 YFSETQ. CDR3 sequence (DNA): TGCGCCAGCAGTGGGGCAACTAATGAAAAACTGTTTTTT. Its protein product is CASSGATNEKLFF.

Notes on this clonotype: One junction end does not reproduce the germline sequence, and a read error may be involved. V and J are TRBV12-3 or TRBV12-4 and TRBJ1-2; tentatively, D is TRBD1 (5 bases). CDR3 length equals 13 residues. Written as DNA, the CDR3 is TGTGCCAGCAGTTTAAAATGGGACTATGGCTACTCCTTC. This sequence encodes CASSLKWDYGYSF.

The chain has TRBV12-3 or TRBV12-4 and TRBJ2-5; D could derive from TRBD1 or TRBD2 (5 bases each). Between the trimmed V and J ends, which lost 5 bases and 2 bases, there was a span of 12 bases. The CDR3 runs 14 residues. For the CDR3, the DNA is TGTGCCAGCAGTCCTCACGGGGCTCAAGAGACCCAGTACTTC. Amino acid sequence: CASSPHGAQETQYF.

This clonotype turned up a few times. V and J are TRBV4-2 and TRBJ1-1; 7 bases match TRBD1. Per germline, CDR1 LGHNA and CDR2 YNFKEQ. The CDR3 spans 16 residues. V trimming: 4 bases; J trimming: 0 bases; junction bases outside the gene matches: 8. DNA for the CDR3: TGTGCCAGCAGCCTACAACTGACAGGGATGAACACTGAAGCTTTCTTT. The encoded protein is CASSLQLTGMNTEAFF.